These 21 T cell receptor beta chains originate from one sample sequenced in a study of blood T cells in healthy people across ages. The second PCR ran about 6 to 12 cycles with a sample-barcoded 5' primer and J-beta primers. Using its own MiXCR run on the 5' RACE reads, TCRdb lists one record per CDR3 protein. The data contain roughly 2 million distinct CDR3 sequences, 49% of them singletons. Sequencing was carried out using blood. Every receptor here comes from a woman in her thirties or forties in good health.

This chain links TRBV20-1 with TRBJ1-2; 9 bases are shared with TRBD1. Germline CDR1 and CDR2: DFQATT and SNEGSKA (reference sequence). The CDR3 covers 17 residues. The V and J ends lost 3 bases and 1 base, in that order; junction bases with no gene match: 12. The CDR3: CSARASKGTGYNYGYTF. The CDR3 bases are TGCAGTGCTAGGGCCTCGAAAGGGACAGGGTATAACTATGGCTACACCTTC.

The CDR3 nucleotides read TGTGCCAGCTCACAGGGGGCGCTTGAGCAGTTCTTC. Translated: CASSQGALEQFF. The V call is TRBV18, the J call TRBJ2-1; 7 bases are shared with TRBD1. Trimming took 4 bases from V and 9 from J; bases not matched to a gene: 3. The germline V gene has CDR1 KGHSH and CDR2 LQKENI. This CDR3 is built from 12 residues.

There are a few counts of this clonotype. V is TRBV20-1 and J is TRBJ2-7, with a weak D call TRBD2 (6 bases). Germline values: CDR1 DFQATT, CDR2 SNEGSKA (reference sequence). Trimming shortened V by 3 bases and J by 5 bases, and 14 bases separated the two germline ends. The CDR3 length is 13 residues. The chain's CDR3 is CSASVLAPHEQYF. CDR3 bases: TGCAGTGCTAGCGTACTAGCTCCCCACGAGCAGTACTTC.

CDR3 in DNA: TGCAGCGCTGGGGTGGGGACTGAAGCTTTCTTT. Translation: CSAGVGTEAFF. The chain employs TRBV29-1 and TRBJ1-1; unclear D gene. Per germline, CDR1 SQVTM and CDR2 ANQGSEA. This CDR3 is built from 11 residues. V lost 7 bases to trimming and J lost 5 bases, with 11 bases between them.

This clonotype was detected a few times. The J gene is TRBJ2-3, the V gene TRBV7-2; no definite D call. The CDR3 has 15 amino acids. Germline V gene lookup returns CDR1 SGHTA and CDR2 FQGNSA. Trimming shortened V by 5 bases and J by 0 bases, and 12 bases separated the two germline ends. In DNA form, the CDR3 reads TGTGCCAGCAGCCCCCGACGGGCCAGCACAGATACGCAGTATTTT. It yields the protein CASSPRRASTDTQYF.

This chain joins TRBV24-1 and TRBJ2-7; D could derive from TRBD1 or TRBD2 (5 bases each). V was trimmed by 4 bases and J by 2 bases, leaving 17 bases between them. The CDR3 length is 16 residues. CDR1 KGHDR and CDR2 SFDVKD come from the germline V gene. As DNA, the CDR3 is TGTGCCACCAGTGACGCCGGGACGTCCGCCCCCTACGAGCAGTACTTC. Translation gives CATSDAGTSAPYEQYF.

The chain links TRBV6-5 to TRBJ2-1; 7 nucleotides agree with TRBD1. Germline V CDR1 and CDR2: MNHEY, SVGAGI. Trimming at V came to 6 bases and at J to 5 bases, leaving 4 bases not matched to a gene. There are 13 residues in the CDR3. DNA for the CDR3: TGTGCCAGCAGCGGGGACAGCCACAATGAGCAGTTCTTC. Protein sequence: CASSGDSHNEQFF.

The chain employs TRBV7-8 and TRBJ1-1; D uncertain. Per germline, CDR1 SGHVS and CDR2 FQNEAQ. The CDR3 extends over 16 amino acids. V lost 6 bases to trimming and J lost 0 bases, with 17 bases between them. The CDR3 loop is CASRRDRAGLNTEAFF. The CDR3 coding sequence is TGTGCCAGCAGACGGGATAGGGCCGGGTTGAACACTGAAGCTTTCTTT.

The CDR3 sequence is CAAGGGANTEAFF. The CDR3 DNA reads TGTGCCGCGGGCGGGGGGGCGAACACTGAAGCTTTCTTT. The chain has TRBV21-1 and TRBJ1-1. TRBV21-1 is a listed pseudogene. CDR3 length equals 13 residues.

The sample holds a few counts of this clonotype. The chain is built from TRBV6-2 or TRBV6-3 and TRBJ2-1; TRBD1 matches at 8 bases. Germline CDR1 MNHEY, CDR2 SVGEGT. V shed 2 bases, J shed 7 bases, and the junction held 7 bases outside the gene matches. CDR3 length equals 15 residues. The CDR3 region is CASSYRQGWMNEQFF. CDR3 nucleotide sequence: TGTGCCAGCAGTTACAGACAGGGGTGGATGAATGAGCAGTTCTTC.

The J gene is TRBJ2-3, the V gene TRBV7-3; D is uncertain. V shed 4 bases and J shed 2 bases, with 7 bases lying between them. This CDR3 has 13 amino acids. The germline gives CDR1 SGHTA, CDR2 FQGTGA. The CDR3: CASSSFITDTQYF. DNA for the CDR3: TGTGCCAGCAGCTCCTTTATCACAGATACGCAGTATTTT.

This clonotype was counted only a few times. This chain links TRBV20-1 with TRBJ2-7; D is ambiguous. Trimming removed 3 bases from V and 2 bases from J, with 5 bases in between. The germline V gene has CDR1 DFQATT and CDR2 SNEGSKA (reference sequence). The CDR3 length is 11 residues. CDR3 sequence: CSASSPYEQYF. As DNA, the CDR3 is TGCAGTGCTAGTAGTCCCTACGAGCAGTACTTC.

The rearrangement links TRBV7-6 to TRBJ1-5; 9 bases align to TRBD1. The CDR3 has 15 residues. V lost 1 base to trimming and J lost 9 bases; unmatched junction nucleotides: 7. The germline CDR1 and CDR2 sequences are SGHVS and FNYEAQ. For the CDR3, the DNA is TGTGCCAGCAGCTTAGGACAGGGGGTCTTTCGGCCCCAGCATTTT. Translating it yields CASSLGQGVFRPQHF.

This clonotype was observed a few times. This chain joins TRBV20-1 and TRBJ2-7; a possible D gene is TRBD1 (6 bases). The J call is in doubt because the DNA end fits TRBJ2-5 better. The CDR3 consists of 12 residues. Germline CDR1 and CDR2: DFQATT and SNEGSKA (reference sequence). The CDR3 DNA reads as TGCAGTGCCGCCAAACAGGGAAAGACCCAGTACTTC. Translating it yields CSAAKQGKTQYF.

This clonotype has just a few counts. The CDR3 DNA reads TGTGCCAGCAGCTTAGCCCACAAAAGTGGCTACACCTTC. Its protein is CASSLAHKSGYTF. The V call is TRBV11-1, the J call TRBJ1-2, with D uncertain. V lost 0 bases, J lost 7 bases, and 9 bases lay in between. Germline CDR1 SGHAT, CDR2 FQDESV (reference sequence). The CDR3 runs 13 residues.

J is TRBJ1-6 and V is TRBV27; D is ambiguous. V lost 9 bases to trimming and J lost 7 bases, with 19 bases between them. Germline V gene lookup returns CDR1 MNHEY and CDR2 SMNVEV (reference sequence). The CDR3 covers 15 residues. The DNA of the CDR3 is TGTGCCAGTAGGACTGTCGCAGCCCAGAATTCACCCCTCCACTTT. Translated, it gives CASRTVAAQNSPLHF.

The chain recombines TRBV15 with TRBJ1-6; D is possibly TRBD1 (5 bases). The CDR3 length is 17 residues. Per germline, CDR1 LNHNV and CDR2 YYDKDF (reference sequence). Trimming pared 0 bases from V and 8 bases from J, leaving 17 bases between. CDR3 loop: CATSRDLSAGWDSPLHF. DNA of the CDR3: TGTGCCACCAGCAGAGATCTTTCGGCAGGGTGGGATTCACCCCTCCACTTT.

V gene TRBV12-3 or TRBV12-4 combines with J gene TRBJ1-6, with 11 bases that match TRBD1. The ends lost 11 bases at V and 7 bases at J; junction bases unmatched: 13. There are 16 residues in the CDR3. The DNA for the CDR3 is TGTGCCTGTTCCTTTTTGGGGACAGGGGGAAATTCACCCCTCCACTTT. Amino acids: CACSFLGTGGNSPLHF.

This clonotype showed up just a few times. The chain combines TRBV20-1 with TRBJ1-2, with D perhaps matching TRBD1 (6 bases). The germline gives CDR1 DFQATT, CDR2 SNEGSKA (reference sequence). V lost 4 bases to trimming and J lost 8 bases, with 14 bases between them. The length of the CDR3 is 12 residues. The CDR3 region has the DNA TGCAGTGCTATCAGGGGAGTGGGAGGCTACACCTTC. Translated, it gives CSAIRGVGGYTF.

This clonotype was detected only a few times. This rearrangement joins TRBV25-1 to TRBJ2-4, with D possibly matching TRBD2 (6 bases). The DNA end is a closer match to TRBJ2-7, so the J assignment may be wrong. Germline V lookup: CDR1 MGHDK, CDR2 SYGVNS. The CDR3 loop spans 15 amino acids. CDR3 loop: CASSGTATGVHEQYF. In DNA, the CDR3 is TGTGCCAGCAGTGGAACGGCAACGGGGGTCCACGAGCAGTACTTC.

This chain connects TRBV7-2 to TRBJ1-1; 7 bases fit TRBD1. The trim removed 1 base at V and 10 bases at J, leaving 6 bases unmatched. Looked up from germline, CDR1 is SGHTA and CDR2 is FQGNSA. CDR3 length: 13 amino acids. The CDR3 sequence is CASSLDMTGTAFF. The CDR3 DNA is TGTGCCAGCAGCTTAGATATGACAGGGACAGCTTTCTTT.